Listed below are T cell receptor beta chains from one sample, sequenced in a study of blood T cell repertoires in COVID-19. TCRdb keeps only in-frame clones here, not all; method: immunoSEQ multiplex PCR. The table includes about 220,000 clones, 80% to 90% detected once. The sequenced sample was PBMCs or T cells enriched from blood (not recorded which). The receptor source for this set is a woman aged 18-35 years in a cohort exposed to, infected with or recovered from COVID-19 (not recorded which). Each CDR3 is given with its conserved first and last residue. The D gene is left open where the match is weak.

>NA|12|TRBJ2-7|TRBV3-1/TRBV3-2
TGTGCCAGCAGCCAAGGAAGGGGCGAGCAGTACTTC
CASSQGRGEQYF
>TRBD2|15|TRBJ2-2|TRBV6-1
TGTGCCTCAGAAGCACAACGGGGAGGGACCGGGGAGCTGTTTTTT
CASEAQRGGTGELFF
>NA|15|TRBJ1-5|TRBV19
TGTGCCAGTAGTGTACAGGGTTCTCTAGGTCAGCCCCAGCATTTT
CASSVQGSLGQPQHF
>NA|13|TRBJ2-3|TRBV25-1
TGTGCCAGCAGTGAGCAGACAGGAGATACGCAGTATTTT
CASSEQTGDTQYF
>NA|13|TRBJ1-2|TRBV11-2
TGTGCCAGCAGCCCTCAGACAGACTATGGCTACACCTTC
CASSPQTDYGYTF
>NA|16|TRBJ1-6|TRBV28
TGTGCCAGCAGTTTAAATCGGAGAATCTATAATTCACCCCTCCACTTT
CASSLNRRIYNSPLHF
>TRBD1|14|TRBJ2-2|TRBV9
TGTGCCAGCAGCGGGGACAGCTACACCGGGGAGCTGTTTTTT
CASSGDSYTGELFF
>TRBD1|16|TRBJ1-2|TRBV7-9
TGTGCCAGCAGCTCCCTAGGGGACAGGGCAAACTATGGCTACACCTTC
CASSSLGDRANYGYTF
>TRBD1|16|TRBJ1-5|TRBV19
TGTGCCAGTACCTCAGGACAGGGAAGAAGCAATCAGCCCCAGCATTTT
CASTSGQGRSNQPQHF
>TRBD2|15|TRBJ2-1|TRBV10-3
TGTGCCACCCGGACTAGCGGGACCGTCGGCAATGAGCAGTTCTTC
CATRTSGTVGNEQFF
>NA|15|TRBJ1-5|TRBV6-4
TGTGCCAGCAGTTCGGGAGGAGATAGCAATCAGCCCCAGCATTTT
CASSSGGDSNQPQHF